This T cell receptor beta chain was recorded in a study of blood T cells in healthy people across ages (dated by TCRdb to between 2014 and 2017). Regarding the study in general: In model experiments, template switching captured roughly one uniquely barcoded TCR beta cDNA molecule for every two T cells. The study measured age-related changes in TCR beta repertoire diversity using deep sequencing normalized with unique cDNA molecular identifiers. The donors were split into four age groups: young (average 16 years), middle-aged (over 35), aged (more than 55) and long-lived (roughly 80). Two additional independent replicas of 1 million unique cDNA reads from the same blood draw were analyzed for two donors (one aged 18 to 29 and one aged 80 or older).

The donors were roughly 39 Caucasian individuals from Russia, aged 6 to 90 years, who were systemically healthy. Around 9.7 milliliters of peripheral blood were collected from each donor into EDTA-treated Vacutainer tubes. Ficoll-Paque density-gradient centrifugation was used to isolate PBMCs, with at least 7 million obtained per sample. Total RNA, at least 5 micrograms per sample, was extracted from PBMCs with Trizol reagent. The percentages of naive CD45RAhigh/CD27high T cells were determined by flow cytometry on a PBMC aliquot from every donor. On the study overall, not on this receptor specifically: The long-lived group showed more naive CD4+ T cells, fewer expanded clones and increased TCR diversity than the aged group, suggesting age selection. As age increased, observed TCR beta diversity per million T cells dropped in a roughly linear way, and a significant reduction was already evident by age about 40. Bulk unsorted PBMC profiling prevented conclusive comparison of naive and antigen-experienced compartments. Observed TCR beta diversity correlated strongly with the percentage of naive T cells measured by flow cytometry. Total diversity estimates from one million sequenced T cells were considered lower bounds and underestimates. Because the CMV infection status of the donors was unknown, age-related changes in expanded clonotypes may potentially have been confounded.

The library was obtained by 5' RACE. Sequencer: Illumina HiSeq 2500. A second roughly 6 to 11 cycle PCR used a sample-barcoded 5' primer and a J-beta primer mix. Each TCR beta cDNA molecule received a unique molecular identifier from a template-switch 5' adaptor carrying 12 random nucleotides. Each sample yielded at least 2.5 million CDR3-containing paired-end reads. All of the RNA was converted into first-strand cDNA using the Mint cDNA synthesis kit, with a TRBC-specific oligonucleotide serving as the primer. All cDNA was treated with uracil-DNA glycosylase and then went through a first 18-cycle PCR with the universal primers M1SS and BC2_uni_R. The source study handled its data this way. For normalization, 1 million high-quality reads were randomly selected from each sample, with every read carrying a distinct molecular identifier. Reads sharing molecular identifiers were discarded rather than binned into consensus sequences. CDR3 identification, clonotype clustering and error correction used MiTCR with a Q25 quality threshold and the strictest error-elimination algorithm. Lower-bound total TCR beta diversity was estimated with a nonparametric unseen species model using Euler transformation. TCRdb reran the public reads through fastp at Q25 and MiXCR, keeping productive beta chains. Rows are combined by CDR3 protein, so each entry shows the most common genes and DNA. The V and J calls follow TCRdb's processing rather than the paper's. This sample lists 780,000 or so distinct CDR3 sequences; 20% to 25% were detected once. In total, the top ten clones hold under 4.5% of the sample.

For this clonotype: Its antigen specificity is not known. Base quality data are lacking; no much larger clone is found one base away.

The germline V gene sets CDR1 to MDHEN and CDR2 to SYDVKM. Inclusive of the bounding cysteine and phenylalanine, the CDR3 is 15 residues long. Left in the record is the CDR3 DNA by itself, 45 bases read in frame from the first base. Trimming takes 4 bases from V and 1 base from J, and the germline ends sit 13 bases apart. In addition, the sample was reused for a study of T cells of mothers and their children. As the second study states: Donors were nine systemically healthy Caucasian individuals: three mothers and their six children. cDNA synthesis used all of the extracted RNA, with roughly 1.5 ug of RNA in each 15 ul reaction. In the second PCR, the M1S primer added sample barcodes and 2-4 random nucleotides. Each mother yielded over 8 million TCR beta CDR3 reads and each child roughly 2.9 million reads. Thymic selection similarly shapes TCR recombination output in related and unrelated pairs, with minor effect from inherited differences. Normalized repertoire overlap was always slightly but never significantly higher in related than unrelated mother-child pairs. No persistent microchimeric T cell clones were detected, at a sensitivity of 90 to 100 clones per million clonotypes. In the study, deep NGS was used to compare the TCR beta repertoires of mothers and children, and features distinguishing related mother-child pairs from unrelated individuals were sought. The mean age was 40 +/- 4 years for the mothers and approximately 11 +/- 4 years for the children. After adapters were ligated using NEBNext reagents, the libraries underwent 100+100 nt paired-end sequencing on an Illumina HiSeq 2000. To prevent cross-contamination, the mother and child libraries were prepared a month apart and were sequenced in separate runs. Between roughly 500,000 and 2,000,000 distinct TCR beta clonotypes were identified per donor. Naive TCR beta clonotypes were estimated from low-frequency clonotypes matched to each donor's FACS-determined naive share, without sorting.

Rearrangement joined TRBV28 to TRBJ2-5; 6 matching bases give a weak D call of TRBD1. What was sequenced was blood. This clonotype was obtained from a boy aged 5 to 17 in good health. This receptor carries the CDR3 CASSSLRTVQETQYF. The DNA sequence is as follows: TGTGCCAGCAGTTCTCTACGGACAGTCCAAGAGACCCAGTACTTC.